This T cell receptor beta chain was captured by sequencing in a study of T-cell reconstitution after alpha-beta-depleted transplantation in children. General study results and limits: Reported findings indicate that, about two months after transplant, alpha-beta T cells came from several hundred expanded clones, which were derived from non-depleted graft cells.

As for this clonotype: The antigen remains undetermined.

The V gene end was trimmed by 0 bases and the J gene end by 4 bases; junction bases not matched to a gene: 10. Germline V gene sequence: CDR1 DFQATT, CDR2 SNEGSKA (reference sequence). The CDR3 loop spans 16 amino acids. Using unique molecular identifiers, the investigators prepared the TCRbeta library. TCRdb re-called the PCR reads with MiXCR, one entry per CDR3 protein. The sample carries around 960,000 distinct CDR3 sequences, around 30% recorded once. This sequence originates from a boy less than two years old who had a stem cell transplant for SCID, so the T cells may come from the graft donor. The source was PBMCs, mostly from graft donor cells, collected 360 days after TCRalphabeta/CD19-depleted stem cell transplant. The chain recombines TRBV20-1 with TRBJ1-2; 8 bases line up with TRBD1. CDR3 bases: TGCAGTGCTAGAGAGCCCGGGACAGGTTCCTTCTATGGCTACACCTTC. Residues: CSAREPGTGSFYGYTF.